The 27 T cell receptor beta chains reported below all come from one sample, sequenced in a study of cytomegalovirus exposure and HLA in healthy donors. The PCR employed 60 Vbeta primers together with 13 Jbeta primers. The assay was immunoSEQ multiplex PCR, and TCRdb's table has in-frame clones only and misses some. The table has more than 70,000 clones, 76% seen once. Sequencing was carried out using PBMCs. Receptor source: a man in his thirties or forties in good health and CMV-seropositive.

The table lists this clone with a count of one. The chain couples TRBV15 to TRBJ2-1; D gene ambiguous. This CDR3 is built from 13 residues. The germline V gene has CDR1 LNHNV and CDR2 YYDKDF (reference sequence). Trimming pared 0 bases from V and 4 bases from J, leaving 4 bases between. This CDR3 reads CATSRDSYNEQFF. The CDR3, as DNA: TGTGCCACCAGCAGAGATTCATACAATGAGCAGTTCTTC.

Only a few counts were recorded for this clone. The DNA of the CDR3 is TGTGCCAGCTCTTACCTAGGGGGCACTGAAGCTTTCTTT. Protein product: CASSYLGGTEAFF. V gene TRBV19 combines with J gene TRBJ1-1, with D possibly TRBD1 on 6 matching bases. The ends were cut back, 9 bases at V and 4 bases at J, with 15 bases in the middle. The CDR3 contains 13 residues. Per the germline V gene, CDR1 is LNHDA and CDR2 is SQIVND (reference sequence).

The chain recombines TRBV7-9 with TRBJ2-5; weak D call: TRBD1 (5 bases). Trimming left V 1 base short and J 5 bases short, with 20 bases between. This CDR3 contains 17 residues. Germline loops: CDR1 SEHNR, CDR2 FQNEAQ (reference sequence). The CDR3: CASSLVTAESPGETQYF. The DNA of the CDR3 is TGTGCCAGCAGCTTAGTCACCGCGGAGAGCCCAGGGGAGACCCAGTACTTC.

The V and J genes are TRBV28 and TRBJ2-7, with D perhaps TRBD2 (5 bases). Trimming cost V 2 bases and J 3 bases, with 11 bases left between them. The CDR3 is 14 amino acids. The germline CDR1 and CDR2 sequences are MDHEN and SYDVKM. The CDR3 region is CASSLRISVYEQYF. In DNA, the CDR3 is TGTGCCAGCAGTTTAAGAATTAGCGTCTACGAGCAGTACTTC.

The chain uses TRBV5-6 and TRBJ2-1; D might be TRBD2 (6 bases). The CDR3 extends over 14 amino acids. CDR1 SGHDT and CDR2 YYEEEE come from the germline V gene. V lost 4 bases to trimming and J lost 3 bases, with 11 bases between them. For the CDR3, the DNA is TGTGCCAGCAGCCCTGGGGGGTACTACAATGAGCAGTTCTTC. Protein sequence: CASSPGGYYNEQFF.

The genes are TRBV10-3 and TRBJ2-1; 13 bases are a match to TRBD2. CDR3 length: 16 residues. Unmatched junction bases numbered 3, after V lost 5 bases and J lost 2 bases. Looked up from germline, CDR1 is ENHRY and CDR2 is SYGVKD. As DNA, the CDR3 is TGTGCCATCAGTCCCACTAGCGGGGGGGCCTACAATGAGCAGTTCTTC. It yields the protein CAISPTSGGAYNEQFF.

This sequence joins TRBV2 and TRBJ1-1; D uncertain. Per germline, CDR1 SNHLY and CDR2 FYNNEI. This CDR3 is built from 15 residues. V lost 4 bases to trimming and J lost 5 bases, with 17 bases between them. DNA for the CDR3: TGTGCCAGCAGTGGACGGGTCTCCCGAGGGACTGAAGCTTTCTTT. Its protein product is CASSGRVSRGTEAFF.

The chain employs TRBV9 and TRBJ1-2; D is undetermined. The V and J ends lost 0 bases and 2 bases respectively, with 11 bases between them. Germline lookup yields CDR1 SGDLS and CDR2 YYNGEE. The CDR3 totals 15 residues. CDR3 residues: CASSVAWAGNYGYTF. CDR3 sequence (DNA): TGTGCCAGCAGCGTAGCTTGGGCAGGAAACTATGGCTACACCTTC. Filled out from reference TRBV9 and TRBJ1-2, the complete variable domain reads DSGVTQTPKHLITATGQRVTLRCSPRSGDLSVYWYQQSLDQGLQFLIQYYNGEERAKGNILERFSAQQFPDLHSELNLSSLELGDSALYFCASSVAWAGNYGYTFGSGTRLTVV.

The chain uses TRBV6-1 and TRBJ2-1; TRBD1 matches 11 bases. Per the germline V gene, CDR1 is MNHNS and CDR2 is SASEGT. The junction had 8 bases not matched to a gene; V was cut back by 7 bases and J by 6 bases. CDR3 length equals 15 residues. The CDR3 sequence: CASTEGGTGGNEQFF. The CDR3 nucleotides read TGTGCCAGCACCGAAGGGGGGACAGGGGGCAATGAGCAGTTCTTC.

The chain links TRBV23-1 to TRBJ2-6; D might be TRBD2 (6 bases). TRBV23-1 is filed as an ORF, its function uncertain. The CDR3 extends over 14 amino acids. The V gene lost 4 bases and the J gene lost 3 bases, with 7 bases spanning the gap. CDR3 coding DNA: TGCGCCAGCAGTCTGGGAGGTGGGGCCAACGTCCTGACTTTC. It codes for CASSLGGGANVLTF.

The CDR3 DNA reads as TGTGCCAGTAGTACCGCCGGGACAGGGGGCGAGCAGTACGTC. Its translation is CASSTAGTGGEQYV. The V gene is TRBV19, the J gene TRBJ2-7, with 11 bases aligning to TRBD1. Germline V gives CDR1 LNHDA, CDR2 SQIVND (reference sequence). The CDR3 is made up of 14 amino acids. J gave up 6 bases and V 4 bases, and 5 bases lay outside the gene matches.

The chain recombines TRBV27 with TRBJ2-7, with 7 nucleotides matching TRBD1. J gave up 6 bases and V 8 bases, and 19 bases lay outside the gene matches. The CDR3 spans 16 residues. Germline V gives CDR1 MNHEY, CDR2 SMNVEV (reference sequence). CDR3 bases: TGTGCCAGCCAGGACCGACCTGGGGTACAGGGGAGCGAGCAGTACTTC. Amino acid sequence: CASQDRPGVQGSEQYF.

This chain uses TRBV19 with TRBJ1-5, with D possibly matching TRBD1 (5 bases). The germline V gene encodes CDR1 LNHDA and CDR2 SQIVND (reference sequence). This CDR3 spans 15 amino acids. Trimming took 1 base from V and 6 from J, leaving 13 bases between them. The CDR3 is CASSIGAGQSQPQHF. The CDR3 nucleotides are TGTGCCAGTAGTATAGGGGCAGGGCAGAGTCAGCCCCAGCATTTT.

The chain uses TRBV6-5 and TRBJ2-2; TRBD1 might be the D (5 bases). This CDR3 contains 15 residues. Germline loops: CDR1 MNHEY, CDR2 SVGAGI. V was trimmed by 7 bases and J by 2 bases, leaving 14 bases between them. In DNA, the CDR3 is TGTGCCAGCAAAACACGACAGATTAACACCGGGGAGCTGTTTTTT. Translation gives CASKTRQINTGELFF.

This sequence joins TRBV5-6 and TRBJ2-1; D remains ambiguous. Germline V CDR1 and CDR2: SGHDT, YYEEEE. The V end was cut by 2 bases, the J end by 5 bases, with 5 bases between. The CDR3 length is 12 residues. CDR3 sequence (DNA): TGTGCCAGCAGCTTAGCAAACAATGAGCAGTTCTTC. Its protein product is CASSLANNEQFF.

J is TRBJ1-4 and V is TRBV7-6; 7 bases are a match to TRBD1. The germline V gene has CDR1 SGHVS and CDR2 FNYEAQ. The CDR3 is made up of 15 amino acids. V trimming: 2 bases; J trimming: 4 bases; junction bases outside the gene matches: 4. The CDR3 loop is CASSLTPGGNEKLFF. The CDR3 nucleotides are TGTGCCAGCAGCTTAACGCCAGGGGGTAATGAAAAACTGTTTTTT.

CDR3 in amino acids: CASSLATGVDTQYF. Written as DNA, the CDR3 is TGTGCCAGCAGCTTAGCGACAGGGGTTGATACGCAGTATTTT. The genes are TRBV7-9 and TRBJ2-3; 8 bases are shared with TRBD1. CDR1 is SEHNR and CDR2 is FQNEAQ in the germline V gene (reference sequence). The trim removed 0 bases at V and 6 bases at J, leaving 2 bases unmatched. The CDR3 totals 14 residues.

The rearrangement uses TRBV28 and TRBJ1-2, with D uncertain. The CDR3 has 11 amino acids. The V end was cut by 4 bases, the J end by 7 bases, with 7 bases between. Germline V CDR1 and CDR2: MDHEN, SYDVKM. The CDR3 DNA follows: TGTGCCAGCAGTTCCAATCCTGGCTACACCTTC. The encoded protein is CASSSNPGYTF.

CDR3 bases: TGTGCCAGCAGCGGTCGCGGGACGGGTCGCGGGGAGCTGTTTTTT. Protein: CASSGRGTGRGELFF. The gene calls are TRBV7-9 and TRBJ2-2, with D perhaps matching TRBD2 (6 bases). The CDR3 runs to 15 residues. The germline V and J ends were trimmed by 5 bases and 7 bases, with 17 bases remaining between them. Germline V gene data show CDR1 as SEHNR and CDR2 as FQNEAQ (reference sequence).

This chain links TRBV30 with TRBJ2-7, with a possible D match to TRBD2 (6 bases). Germline loops: CDR1 GTSNPN, CDR2 SVGIG (reference sequence). Trimming removed 0 bases from V and 6 bases from J, with 15 bases in between. This CDR3 is 14 amino acids long. Written as DNA, the CDR3 is TGTGCCTGGAGTGTAGGTGGGGGGTCGGGCGAGCAGTACTTC. It specifies CAWSVGGGSGEQYF.

The chain is built from TRBV9 and TRBJ1-3, with TRBD1 as a possible D gene (5 bases). Germline V lookup: CDR1 SGDLS, CDR2 YYNGEE. The CDR3 loop spans 15 amino acids. Trimming cost V 7 bases and J 1 base, with 15 bases left between them. The CDR3 protein is CASSREGASGNTIYF. The CDR3 DNA sequence: TGTGCCAGCTCAAGAGAAGGGGCTTCTGGAAACACCATATATTTT. The whole variable domain, filled in from reference TRBV9 and TRBJ1-3, reads DSGVTQTPKHLITATGQRVTLRCSPRSGDLSVYWYQQSLDQGLQFLIQYYNGEERAKGNILERFSAQQFPDLHSELNLSSLELGDSALYFCASSREGASGNTIYFGEGSWLTVV.

This clone is a singleton in its sample. The J gene is TRBJ2-3, the V gene TRBV19; D remains ambiguous. CDR1 LNHDA and CDR2 SQIVND come from the germline V gene (reference sequence). The CDR3 has 15 residues. V was clipped by 3 bases and J by 0 bases, with 10 bases between them. CDR3 protein: CASSITVSSTDTQYF. As DNA, the CDR3 is TGTGCCAGTAGTATTACAGTATCTAGCACAGATACGCAGTATTTT.

This clone occurred a few times. This chain joins TRBV30 and TRBJ1-1; D possibly corresponds to TRBD1 (5 bases). Trimming removed 7 bases at V and 3 bases at J, with 15 bases between. Germline V gene sequence: CDR1 GTSNPN, CDR2 SVGIG (reference sequence). This CDR3 is 13 amino acids long. The CDR3 spells CASGADTYTEAFF. The CDR3 coding sequence is TGTGCCTCTGGCGCGGACACGTACACTGAAGCTTTCTTT.

The rearrangement joins TRBV5-6 to TRBJ1-3; the match to TRBD1 covers 9 bases. The CDR3 is 15 amino acids. Germline values: CDR1 SGHDT, CDR2 YYEEEE. Germline trimming cut 1 base from V and 2 bases from J; bases unmatched to any gene: 1. CDR3 amino acids: CASSLRQGAGNTIYF. Here the CDR3 DNA reads TGTGCCAGCAGCTTGAGACAGGGGGCTGGAAACACCATATATTTT.

The chain employs TRBV7-2 and TRBJ2-2; D gene unclear. CDR3 size: 14 residues. V lost 1 base and J 3 bases, leaving 6 bases between the germline ends. Germline V gives CDR1 SGHTA, CDR2 FQGNSA. CDR3 bases: TGTGCCAGCAGCTTAGGCGGATACACCGGGGAGCTGTTTTTT. Translated, it gives CASSLGGYTGELFF.

The sample holds a few counts of this clone. The chain has TRBV30 and TRBJ1-2; 8 bases align to TRBD1. CDR1 GTSNPN and CDR2 SVGIG come from the germline V gene (reference sequence). The CDR3 extends over 17 amino acids. With V trimmed by 2 bases and J by 2 bases, 13 bases remained unmatched. This CDR3 reads CAWSPGGAEGRNYGYTF. The CDR3 DNA follows: TGTGCCTGGAGTCCAGGGGGCGCGGAGGGGAGAAACTATGGCTACACCTTC.

About this clone itself: Other DNA sequences of this sample code for an identical CDR3. The V and J genes are TRBV29-1 and TRBJ1-2; weak D call: TRBD1 (6 bases). Germline-derived CDR1 and CDR2 are SQVTM and ANQGSEA. Trimming pared 2 bases from V and 4 bases from J, leaving 8 bases between. CDR3 length: 12 amino acids. CDR3 region: CSVERDTYGYTF. The CDR3 bases are TGCAGCGTTGAAAGGGACACCTATGGCTACACCTTC.